Listed here are 21 T cell receptor beta chains from one sample, sequenced in a study of cytomegalovirus exposure and HLA in healthy donors. 60 Vbeta and 13 Jbeta primers were used in PCR. TCRdb's table, derived via immunoSEQ multiplex PCR, lists solely in-frame clones and lacks some. The sample shows roughly 120,000 clones, about 86% of them seen only once. Material: PBMCs. The receptor set was obtained from a man aged 40-49 years in good health and CMV-seronegative.

This chain uses TRBV7-3 with TRBJ2-3; TRBD2 aligns across 7 bases. The CDR3 spans 16 residues. With V trimmed by 5 bases and J by 2 bases, 10 bases remained unmatched. Germline V lookup: CDR1 SGHTA, CDR2 FQGTGA. CDR3 coding DNA: TGTGCCAGCAGCATAGGGCGGGACTACAACACAGATACGCAGTATTTT. It codes for CASSIGRDYNTDTQYF.

A note on this clone: Other DNA sequences in the same sample also yield this CDR3. The rearrangement links TRBV5-1 to TRBJ2-1; weak D call: TRBD1 (6 bases). V lost 2 bases and J 0 bases, leaving 9 bases between the germline ends. The germline CDR1 and CDR2 sequences are SGHRS and YFSETQ. The CDR3 is made up of 15 amino acids. The CDR3 sequence: CASSFPRGSYNEQFF. The CDR3 DNA follows: TGCGCCAGCAGCTTCCCCAGGGGCTCCTACAATGAGCAGTTCTTC.

The rearrangement joins TRBV5-6 to TRBJ2-1; the match to TRBD1 covers 10 bases. The V gene's germline CDR1 is SGHDT and CDR2 YYEEEE. The ends lost 3 bases at V and 5 bases at J; junction bases unmatched: 8. CDR3 length: 16 residues. CDR3 sequence (DNA): TGTGCCAGCAGCTCCGCCGGGACAGGGGTCCACAATGAGCAGTTCTTC. Its protein is CASSSAGTGVHNEQFF.

This chain connects TRBV9 to TRBJ1-4; D possibly corresponds to TRBD1 (5 bases). CDR3 size: 16 residues. Germline V gene sequence: CDR1 SGDLS, CDR2 YYNGEE. Trimming pared 0 bases from V and 3 bases from J, leaving 12 bases between. CDR3 nucleotides: TGTGCCAGCAGCGTAGGGGACTCGGGGGCTAATGAAAAACTGTTTTTT. It specifies CASSVGDSGANEKLFF. The full variable domain, completed using reference TRBV9 and TRBJ1-4, is DSGVTQTPKHLITATGQRVTLRCSPRSGDLSVYWYQQSLDQGLQFLIQYYNGEERAKGNILERFSAQQFPDLHSELNLSSLELGDSALYFCASSVGDSGANEKLFFGSGTQLSVL.

The chain is built from TRBV6-6 and TRBJ1-1, with D possibly being TRBD1 (5 bases). V lost 6 bases, J lost 3 bases, and 8 bases lay in between. The CDR3 consists of 12 residues. CDR1 and CDR2 (germline): MNHNY, SVGAGI (reference sequence). CDR3 sequence (DNA): TGTGCCAGCAGGGGGGGGGACACTGAAGCTTTCTTT. This translates into CASRGGDTEAFF.

CDR3 coding DNA: TGCGCCAGCAGCCAAGCCGGGGGCGGGGGGGCGGCAGAGACCCAGTACTTC. It translates to CASSQAGGGGAAETQYF. The V and J genes are TRBV4-1 and TRBJ2-5; TRBD2 matches at 9 bases. CDR1 MGHRA and CDR2 YSYEKL come from the germline V gene. Unmatched junction bases numbered 10, after V lost 1 base and J lost 4 bases. The CDR3 spans 17 residues.

The chain combines TRBV5-6 with TRBJ2-7, with a weak D call TRBD1 (6 bases). This CDR3 comprises 16 residues. Trimming removed 1 base at V and 2 bases at J, with 16 bases between. Looked up from germline, CDR1 is SGHDT and CDR2 is YYEEEE. In DNA form, the CDR3 reads TGTGCCAGCAGCTTGATGCGGACAGCAATGCCCTACGAGCAGTACTTC. Amino acid sequence: CASSLMRTAMPYEQYF.

This chain connects TRBV29-1 to TRBJ1-1; 8 bases fit TRBD1. J was trimmed by 2 bases and V by 7 bases; bases with no gene match: 3. CDR3 length equals 12 residues. Germline V CDR1 and CDR2: SQVTM, ANQGSEA. CDR3 bases: TGCAGCGGACAGGGGACCAACACTGAAGCTTTCTTT. Translating it yields CSGQGTNTEAFF.

The chain has TRBV5-4 and TRBJ2-5; a possible D gene is TRBD1 (6 bases). This CDR3 is 13 amino acids long. Between the trimmed V and J ends, which lost 5 bases and 4 bases, there was a span of 12 bases. Per the germline V gene, CDR1 is SGHNT and CDR2 is YYREEE (reference sequence). DNA of the CDR3: TGTGCCAGCAGTTCTCGGGACATAGAGACCCAGTACTTC. Translating gives CASSSRDIETQYF.

The J gene is TRBJ1-1, the V gene TRBV18; D is uncertain. V was cut by 4 bases and J by 0 bases, with 6 bases left in between. This CDR3 region has 13 residues. Germline V gene lookup returns CDR1 KGHSH and CDR2 LQKENI. CDR3 DNA: TGTGCCAGCTCACTAACAGTGAACACTGAAGCTTTCTTT. It yields the protein CASSLTVNTEAFF.

V gene TRBV6-1 combines with J gene TRBJ1-5; TRBD1 might be the D (6 bases). V lost 6 bases to trimming and J lost 3 bases, with 15 bases between them. The CDR3 is made up of 15 amino acids. Germline V gene sequence: CDR1 MNHNS, CDR2 SASEGT. The CDR3 loop reads CASSEGESPNQPQHF. Written as DNA, the CDR3 is TGTGCCAGCAGCGAGGGGGAGTCACCCAATCAGCCCCAGCATTTT.

The J gene is TRBJ1-1, the V gene TRBV4-1; tentatively, D is TRBD1 (6 bases). The V end was cut by 5 bases, the J end by 4 bases, with 14 bases between. This CDR3 has 14 amino acids. Germline CDR1 is MGHRA and CDR2 is YSYEKL. DNA for the CDR3: TGCGCCAGCAGCAGGACGGGGGGCCGCACTGAAGCTTTCTTT. Residues: CASSRTGGRTEAFF.

The CDR3 bases are TGTGCCAGCGGCCCCCGAGGCCAGTCTGGAAACACCATATATTTT. The encoded protein is CASGPRGQSGNTIYF. The chain uses TRBV6-6 and TRBJ1-3; D is uncertain. Germline CDR1 reads MNHNY; CDR2 reads SVGAGI (reference sequence). The CDR3 consists of 15 residues. V was pared by 8 bases and J by 1 base, with 15 bases between.

This chain uses TRBV6-5 with TRBJ1-6, with D unclear. The ends were cut back, 6 bases at V and 7 bases at J, with 13 bases in the middle. This CDR3 region has 14 residues. Per the germline V gene, CDR1 is MNHEY and CDR2 is SVGAGI. The CDR3 DNA follows: TGTGCCAGCAGCACTGACGGGTCCAATTCACCCCTCCACTTT. Translation gives CASSTDGSNSPLHF.

The V call is TRBV5-4, the J call TRBJ2-5, with D perhaps matching TRBD2 (5 bases). With the DNA end fitting TRBJ2-7 better, the J assignment may be wrong. Germline V CDR1 and CDR2: SGHNT, YYREEE (reference sequence). The CDR3 loop spans 14 amino acids. This chain's CDR3 is CASSLMGSSYEQYF. In nucleotides, the CDR3 is TGTGCCAGCAGCTTAATGGGGAGTTCCTACGAGCAGTACTTC.

The CDR3 region is CASSQWAGGRYGYTF. In DNA form, the CDR3 reads TGTGCCAGCAGCCAATGGGCCGGAGGGAGGTATGGCTACACCTTC. This rearrangement joins TRBV14 to TRBJ1-2, with no clear D. Trimming stripped 2 bases from V and 5 bases from J, with 15 bases between. Per germline, CDR1 SGHDN and CDR2 FVKESK. This CDR3 contains 15 residues.

This clone was found a few times. V and J are TRBV9 and TRBJ2-3; 8 positions match TRBD1. The CDR3 is made up of 16 amino acids. Trimming removed 0 bases from V and 1 base from J; junction bases left unmatched: 4. Germline values: CDR1 SGDLS, CDR2 YYNGEE. The CDR3 DNA sequence: TGTGCCAGCAGCGTAGGAGGACAGGGCCGCACAGATACGCAGTATTTT. It codes for CASSVGGQGRTDTQYF.

The chain combines TRBV27 with TRBJ1-4; maybe TRBD1 (6 bases). This CDR3 is 14 amino acids long. Germline V CDR1 and CDR2: MNHEY, SMNVEV (reference sequence). Between the trimmed V and J ends, which lost 7 bases and 7 bases, there was a span of 16 bases. Here the CDR3 reads CASNPTGSSEKLFF. The CDR3 coding sequence is TGTGCCAGCAACCCGACAGGATCAAGTGAAAAACTGTTTTTT.

This clone appeared a few times. This chain links TRBV7-9 with TRBJ1-2; maybe TRBD1 (6 bases). The CDR3 length is 12 residues. Germline values: CDR1 SEHNR, CDR2 FQNEAQ (reference sequence). Trimming pared 3 bases from V and 8 bases from J, leaving 10 bases between. The CDR3 nucleotides read TGTGCCAGCAGCTTGCAGGGGTTCGGCTACACCTTC. Residues: CASSLQGFGYTF.

V and J are TRBV25-1 and TRBJ1-5; no clear D. The germline CDR1 and CDR2 sequences are MGHDK and SYGVNS. The V end was cut by 3 bases, the J end by 6 bases, with 18 bases between. This CDR3 has 16 residues. The CDR3 nucleotides are TGTGCCAGCAGTGATTCACGACACTCCCTGGGTCAGCCCCAGCATTTT. It is translated as CASSDSRHSLGQPQHF.

The rearrangement links TRBV30 to TRBJ2-5; 7 bases agree with TRBD1. After removal of 2 bases from V and 0 bases from J, the junction contained 9 bases not matched to a gene. CDR3 length: 16 residues. Germline lookup yields CDR1 GTSNPN and CDR2 SVGIG (reference sequence). The CDR3 DNA sequence: TGTGCCTGGAGTAAACCCTTGACAGGGTACCAAGAGACCCAGTACTTC. It specifies CAWSKPLTGYQETQYF.